What follows are 27 T cell receptor beta chains derived from one specimen sequenced in a study of T cell changes during pregnancy in multiple sclerosis. TCRdb's table, derived via immunoSEQ multiplex PCR, lists solely in-frame clones and lacks some. The data show about 75,000 clones, 89% seen once. The sample consisted of peripheral blood, taken in the first trimester of pregnancy. The receptors stem from a female donor in good health, enrolled as a control in a pregnancy study.

V and J are TRBV9 and TRBJ2-1; TRBD2 matches 8 bases. The trim removed 3 bases at V and 1 base at J, leaving 3 bases unmatched. In germline, CDR1 is SGDLS, CDR2 YYNGEE. The CDR3 contains 15 residues. CDR3 sequence reads: CASSAGGQSYNEQFF. The CDR3, as DNA: TGTGCCAGCAGCGCGGGGGGGCAGTCCTACAATGAGCAGTTCTTC.

The chain uses TRBV5-1 and TRBJ2-7, with 9 bases lining up with TRBD2. The CDR3 extends over 14 amino acids. Germline assignment: CDR1 SGHRS and CDR2 YFSETQ. Unmatched junction bases numbered 2, after V lost 0 bases and J lost 4 bases. CDR3 sequence: CASSLGLAEYEQYF. As DNA, the CDR3 is TGCGCCAGCAGCTTGGGACTAGCGGAATACGAGCAGTACTTC.

This clone is a singleton in its sample. The chain recombines TRBV9 with TRBJ1-1; TRBD1 is a possible D gene (5 bases). V lost 2 bases to trimming and J lost 0 bases, with 11 bases between them. CDR3 length equals 15 residues. Germline V gene sequence: CDR1 SGDLS, CDR2 YYNGEE. Here the CDR3 reads CASSVPVGVNTEAFF. CDR3 DNA: TGTGCCAGCAGCGTCCCGGTAGGGGTGAACACTGAAGCTTTCTTT.

The rearrangement joins TRBV5-6 to TRBJ1-2; D unclear. Germline V lookup: CDR1 SGHDT, CDR2 YYEEEE. The CDR3 length is 15 residues. The germline V and J ends were trimmed by 0 bases and 5 bases, with 14 bases remaining between them. Here the CDR3 DNA reads TGTGCCAGCAGCTTGGCCCCTCTTAGTGATTATGGCTACACCTTC. This encodes CASSLAPLSDYGYTF. Based on the CDR3 plus reference TRBV5-6 and TRBJ1-2, the full variable domain is DAGVTQSPTHLIKTRGQQVTLRCSPKSGHDTVSWYQQALGQGPQFIFQYYEEEERQRGNFPDRFSGHQFPNYSSELNVNALLLGDSALYLCASSLAPLSDYGYTFGSGTRLTVV.

The chain joins TRBV11-3 to TRBJ2-4; TRBD1 aligns across 8 bases. The CDR3 is made up of 13 amino acids. Germline V gene data show CDR1 as SGHNT and CDR2 as YENEEA. V lost 6 bases and J lost 7; bases outside the gene matches: 5. CDR3 DNA: TGTGCCAGCAGTACCGGACAGGGCAACATTCAGTACTTC. It codes for CASSTGQGNIQYF. The entire variable domain, with the rest obtained from reference TRBV11-3 and TRBJ2-4, is as follows: EAGVVQSPRYKIIEKKQPVAFWCNPISGHNTLYWYLQNLGQGPELLIRYENEEAVDDSQLPKDRFSAERLKGVDSTLKIQPAELGDSAVYLCASSTGQGNIQYFGAGTRLSVL.

The V gene is TRBV10-3, the J gene TRBJ1-1; 7 bases are shared with TRBD1. Germline CDR1 ENHRY, CDR2 SYGVKD. The CDR3 consists of 14 residues. V shed 6 bases, J shed 3 bases, and the junction held 7 bases outside the gene matches. This CDR3 is CAIRGDSGYTEAFF. Written as DNA, the CDR3 is TGTGCCATCAGGGGGGACAGCGGATACACTGAAGCTTTCTTT.

This chain uses TRBV30 with TRBJ2-1, with 11 bases identical to TRBD2. CDR3 length: 15 residues. Germline V gene sequence: CDR1 GTSNPN, CDR2 SVGIG (reference sequence). J lost 8 bases, V lost 0 bases, and 6 bases had no gene match. The CDR3 is CAWSVSTSGSYEQFF. The CDR3 coding sequence is TGTGCCTGGAGTGTATCAACTAGCGGGAGTTATGAGCAGTTCTTC.

V and J are TRBV4-1 and TRBJ2-3; 7 bases fit TRBD2. The V gene end was trimmed by 4 bases and the J gene end by 1 base; junction bases not matched to a gene: 8. CDR1 MGHRA and CDR2 YSYEKL come from the germline V gene. The CDR3 covers 16 residues. The CDR3 DNA sequence: TGCGCCAGCAGCCCACGGACTAGGTCGGGCACAGATACGCAGTATTTT. This sequence encodes CASSPRTRSGTDTQYF.

The chain has TRBV18 and TRBJ1-2; D is possibly TRBD1 (6 bases). Germline V lookup: CDR1 KGHSH, CDR2 LQKENI. The CDR3 contains 14 residues. V lost 0 bases to trimming and J lost 8 bases, with 13 bases between them. The CDR3 loop is CASSPPTGERGYTF. The CDR3 DNA sequence: TGTGCCAGCTCACCACCGACAGGTGAGAGAGGCTACACCTTC.

The chain uses TRBV6-6 and TRBJ2-1; 9 nucleotides match TRBD2. With V trimmed by 6 bases and J by 3 bases, 3 bases remained unmatched. Germline V gene lookup returns CDR1 MNHNY and CDR2 SVGAGI (reference sequence). This CDR3 spans 14 amino acids. The CDR3 loop reads CASRLSGGYNEQFF. The DNA of the CDR3 is TGTGCCAGCAGACTTAGCGGGGGCTACAATGAGCAGTTCTTC.

V gene TRBV5-1 combines with J gene TRBJ2-2; 12 bases are a match to TRBD2. This CDR3 has 16 residues. With V trimmed by 4 bases and J by 4 bases, 5 bases remained unmatched. Germline assignment: CDR1 SGHRS and CDR2 YFSETQ. The CDR3 sequence is CASSRASGRATGELFF. CDR3 coding DNA: TGCGCCAGCAGCCGGGCTAGCGGGAGGGCCACCGGGGAGCTGTTTTTT. Supplemented by reference TRBV5-1 and TRBJ2-2, the full variable domain reads KAGVTQTPRYLIKTRGQQVTLSCSPISGHRSVSWYQQTPGQGLQFLFEYFSETQRNKGNFPGRFSGRQFSNSRSEMNVSTLELGDSALYLCASSRASGRATGELFFGEGSRLTVL.

The chain has TRBV19 and TRBJ1-2, with no clear D. This CDR3 contains 13 residues. CDR1 is LNHDA and CDR2 is SQIVND in the germline V gene (reference sequence). Between the trimmed V and J ends, which lost 10 bases and 7 bases, there was a span of 19 bases. The CDR3 loop is CAIRRTGMSGYTF. The CDR3 DNA sequence: TGTGCCATCAGACGGACGGGAATGAGTGGCTACACCTTC.

Worth noting for this clone: Other DNA sequences of this sample code for an identical CDR3. This chain links TRBV28 with TRBJ1-1; D is ambiguous. The ends were cut back, 3 bases at V and 5 bases at J, with 4 bases in the middle. The germline gives CDR1 MDHEN, CDR2 SYDVKM. CDR3 length: 11 residues. The CDR3 reads CASSLRTEAFF. Here the CDR3 DNA reads TGTGCCAGCAGTTTGCGGACTGAAGCTTTCTTT.

CDR3 nucleotides: TGTGCCAGCAGTTTCCCGACGGGCACTGAAGCTTTCTTT. Its protein product is CASSFPTGTEAFF. The chain joins TRBV28 to TRBJ1-1, with D unclear. The V gene lost 3 bases and the J gene lost 4 bases, with 9 bases spanning the gap. The CDR3 has 13 amino acids. Germline CDR1 and CDR2: MDHEN and SYDVKM.

J is TRBJ1-2 and V is TRBV7-2, with 9 bases aligning to TRBD1. V lost 3 bases and J lost 8; bases outside the gene matches: 13. The CDR3 sequence is 16 residues long. Germline V gene lookup returns CDR1 SGHTA and CDR2 FQGNSA. As DNA, the CDR3 is TGTGCCAGCAGCTTTAGCTTCGTGGACAGGGGATTCGGCTACACCTTC. Translating it yields CASSFSFVDRGFGYTF.

The chain employs TRBV6-6 and TRBJ2-1; 10 positions agree with TRBD2. This CDR3 is built from 15 residues. Germline V gene sequence: CDR1 MNHNY, CDR2 SVGAGI (reference sequence). V was pared by 4 bases and J by 6 bases, with 6 bases of the junction left unmatched. The CDR3 loop reads CASSFLAGVTNEQFF. DNA for the CDR3: TGTGCCAGCAGTTTCCTAGCGGGAGTTACCAATGAGCAGTTCTTC.

The rearrangement links TRBV5-1 to TRBJ1-1, with 8 bases that match TRBD1. The V gene end was trimmed by 2 bases and the J gene end by 7 bases; junction bases not matched to a gene: 7. The CDR3 consists of 14 residues. Per germline, CDR1 SGHRS and CDR2 YFSETQ. The CDR3 DNA sequence: TGCGCCAGCAGCTTAGGACAGGGTTACGGTGAAGCTTTCTTT. This sequence encodes CASSLGQGYGEAFF.

The chain uses TRBV6-6 and TRBJ2-7; D may be TRBD1 (6 bases). This CDR3 contains 13 residues. CDR1 is MNHNY and CDR2 is SVGAGI in the germline V gene (reference sequence). V was shortened by 2 bases and J by 4 bases, with 9 bases between the two germline ends. This CDR3 is CASSYDRTYEQYF. CDR3 DNA sequence: TGTGCCAGCAGTTACGACAGGACATACGAGCAGTACTTC.

The V call is TRBV28, the J call TRBJ1-6; the D is unclear. Germline CDR1 is MDHEN and CDR2 is SYDVKM. V lost 2 bases and J 7 bases, leaving 12 bases between the germline ends. This CDR3 has 15 residues. The CDR3 loop reads CASSLSRRSNSPLHF. For the CDR3, the DNA is TGTGCCAGCAGTTTAAGTAGGAGATCGAATTCACCCCTCCACTTT. Using reference TRBV28 and TRBJ1-6 for the parts outside the CDR3, the full variable domain is DVKVTQSSRYLVKRTGEKVFLECVQDMDHENMFWYRQDPGLGLRLIYFSYDVKMKEKGDIPEGYSVSREKKERFSLILESASTNQTSMYLCASSLSRRSNSPLHFGNGTRLTVT.

The chain recombines TRBV6-1 with TRBJ2-2, with 7 bases that match TRBD1. The CDR3 consists of 14 residues. The germline gives CDR1 MNHNS, CDR2 SASEGT. The V and J ends lost 5 bases and 4 bases, in that order; junction bases with no gene match: 4. This CDR3 is CASSLDRVTGELFF. The CDR3 nucleotides read TGTGCCAGCAGTCTTGACAGGGTCACCGGGGAGCTGTTTTTT.

The rearrangement joins TRBV18 to TRBJ1-6; TRBD1 agrees at 8 bases. V lost 6 bases to trimming and J lost 5 bases; unmatched junction nucleotides: 12. The germline CDR1 and CDR2 sequences are KGHSH and LQKENI. The CDR3 spans 17 residues. The CDR3: CASSHSLQTGDNSPLHF. As DNA, the CDR3 is TGTGCCAGCTCGCACTCCCTCCAGACAGGGGATAATTCACCCCTCCACTTT.

The sample holds one count of this clone. CDR3 residues: CASSYARNAEAFF. DNA of the CDR3: TGTGCCAGCAGTTACGCGAGAAACGCAGAAGCTTTCTTT. The V call is TRBV6-6, the J call TRBJ1-1; D is ambiguous. V lost 2 bases and J 8 bases, leaving 12 bases between the germline ends. Germline V gene data show CDR1 as MNHNY and CDR2 as SVGAGI (reference sequence). The CDR3 runs to 13 residues.

This chain uses TRBV27 with TRBJ1-1, with 9 bases fitting TRBD1. V trimming: 6 bases; J trimming: 6 bases; junction bases outside the gene matches: 11. Germline CDR1 MNHEY, CDR2 SMNVEV (reference sequence). The CDR3 spans 15 residues. CDR3 sequence (DNA): TGTGCCAGCAGAAATCCGGGACAGGGTTTGTCTGAAGCTTTCTTT. The encoded protein is CASRNPGQGLSEAFF.

V usage is TRBV28 and J usage is TRBJ2-7; TRBD1 matches 11 bases. The CDR3 is made up of 13 amino acids. Trimming cost V 3 bases and J 9 bases; bases outside gene matches: 4. Germline V gene data show CDR1 as MDHEN and CDR2 as SYDVKM. The CDR3 here is CASSLGTGGRQYF. The CDR3 DNA reads TGTGCCAGCAGTTTGGGGACAGGGGGACGGCAGTACTTC.

CDR3 bases: TGTGCCAGCAGCCCGCGGCTGTCTAGCGGGGTGAATGAGCAGTTCTTC. This encodes CASSPRLSSGVNEQFF. The J gene is TRBJ2-1, the V gene TRBV11-2; 9 bases line up with TRBD2. Germline V lookup: CDR1 SGHAT, CDR2 FQNNGV. V lost 5 bases and J lost 7; bases outside the gene matches: 12. The length of the CDR3 is 16 residues.

This clone was recorded only once. The rearrangement uses TRBV7-9 and TRBJ2-5; D may be TRBD1 (5 bases). Germline lookup yields CDR1 SEHNR and CDR2 FQNEAQ (reference sequence). The V gene lost 4 bases and the J gene lost 5 bases, with 17 bases spanning the gap. This CDR3 contains 15 residues. The CDR3 sequence: CASSSLRAYVETQYF. CDR3 in DNA: TGTGCCAGCAGCTCCCTCAGGGCCTATGTGGAGACCCAGTACTTC.

This chain connects TRBV5-1 to TRBJ1-1; D not resolved. CDR3 length: 15 residues. The V gene lost 7 bases and the J gene lost 1 base, with 17 bases spanning the gap. Germline V gene sequence: CDR1 SGHRS, CDR2 YFSETQ. The CDR3 is CASYVNTFKNTEAFF. DNA for the CDR3: TGCGCCAGCTATGTAAACACCTTTAAGAACACTGAAGCTTTCTTT.